This record concerns one TCR beta chain sequence. Its target is unknown. This entry belongs to a study of cytomegalovirus exposure and HLA in healthy donors. Vbeta (60) and Jbeta (13) primers were used in the PCR. Clones were sequenced by immunoSEQ multiplex PCR, and TCRdb holds only the in-frame ones, with some missing. The repertoire has over 95,000 clones, around 73% of them found once; the top ten carry less than 6%. Study-level findings and limits: In a later analysis, across HLA loci, associated TCR counts were highest for DRB1, lowest for HLA-C.

Trimming removed 4 bases at V and 4 bases at J, with 13 bases between. CDR1 is KGHSH and CDR2 is LQKENI in the germline V gene. This CDR3 has 14 amino acids. The TCR comes from a woman aged 25-40 years in good health and CMV-seropositive. J is TRBJ1-2 and V is TRBV18, with D possibly being TRBD1 (5 bases). Sequenced input: PBMCs. CDR3 in amino acids: CASSRGEIRYGYTF. The CDR3, as DNA: TGTGCCAGCTCACGGGGGGAGATCCGCTATGGCTACACCTTC. The whole variable domain, filled in from reference TRBV18 and TRBJ1-2, reads NAGVMQNPRHLVRRRGQEARLRCSPMKGHSHVYWYRQLPEEGLKFMVYLQKENIIDESGMPKERFSAEFPKEGPSILRIQQVVRGDSAAYFCASSRGEIRYGYTFGSGTRLTVV.